This T cell receptor (beta chain) was captured in a study of T-cell memory formation after mild COVID-19. TCRdb itself ran the 5' RACE reads through MiXCR, one entry per CDR3 protein. The table lists more than 100,000 distinct CDR3 sequences, over 15% of them singletons. The sequenced sample consisted of PBMCs or a T cell subset sorted from them (not recorded which). The clonotype comes from a man aged 18 to 30 who had mild COVID-19 (a few samples of this study predate the infection). Cell type and time point are not known.

CDR3 in amino acids: CASSEGPNDGELFF. The CDR3 DNA sequence: TGTGCCAGCAGTGAAGGACCGAACGACGGGGAGCTGTTTTTT. The rearrangement links TRBV6-1 to TRBJ2-2; D is unclear. Germline V lookup: CDR1 MNHNS, CDR2 SASEGT. This CDR3 is built from 14 residues. With 1 base removed from V and 7 bases from J, the gap between germline ends came to 10 bases.